Each of the 10 T cell receptor beta chains below was sequenced from the same sample in a study of graft-versus-host responses after intestinal transplantation. For these receptors, no antigen is known. Libraries were prepared by immunoSEQ multiplex PCR; TCRdb keeps only in-frame clonotypes and omits some of them. The data contain roughly 64,000 clones, approximately 91% of them singletons. Specimen: unstimulated CD8+ T cells sorted from spleen or lymph node cells, collected before transplant. These receptors were taken from a human donor who was the organ donor for an intestinal transplant.

The CDR3 is CASSSYRNLYEQYF. Here the CDR3 DNA reads TGTGCCAGCAGTTCGTACAGGAATCTCTACGAGCAGTACTTC. The chain couples TRBV28 to TRBJ2-7; maybe TRBD1 (5 bases). The CDR3 is 14 residues long. Germline-derived CDR1 and CDR2 are MDHEN and SYDVKM. Trimming removed 4 bases at V and 3 bases at J, with 13 bases between.

This clone was recorded a few times. V gene TRBV28 combines with J gene TRBJ2-6; 7 nucleotides line up with TRBD1. Trimming took 4 bases from V and 2 from J; bases not matched to a gene: 11. This CDR3 comprises 18 residues. Germline V gene sequence: CDR1 MDHEN, CDR2 SYDVKM. The CDR3 is CASSSSGDSYPGANVLTF. In DNA form, the CDR3 reads TGTGCCAGCAGTTCTTCCGGGGACAGTTACCCTGGGGCCAACGTCCTGACTTTC.

The chain links TRBV7-3 to TRBJ1-1; 9 bases are shared with TRBD1. V was clipped by 4 bases and J by 3 bases; unmatched bases: 0. The CDR3 length is 13 residues. CDR1 and CDR2 (germline): SGHTA, FQGTGA. CDR3 DNA: TGTGCCAGCAGCTGGGACAGGGACACTGAAGCTTTCTTT. Amino acids: CASSWDRDTEAFF.

This rearrangement joins TRBV6-1 to TRBJ1-5; D not resolved. Deletions cut 7 bases from V and 5 bases from J, with 18 bases between. This CDR3 is built from 15 residues. The germline V gene encodes CDR1 MNHNS and CDR2 SASEGT. The CDR3 region has the DNA TGTGCCAGCAACCCGACCCCGACGGGTGATCAGCCCCAGCATTTT. It translates to CASNPTPTGDQPQHF.

This chain joins TRBV13 and TRBJ2-4; TRBD2 aligns across 13 bases. Trimming took 2 bases from V and 8 from J; bases not matched to a gene: 3. The CDR3 spans 15 residues. Germline assignment: CDR1 PRHDT and CDR2 FYEKMQ (reference sequence). CDR3 in amino acids: CASSLRTSGSDIQYF. The CDR3 nucleotides read TGTGCCAGCAGCTTAAGGACTAGCGGGAGTGACATTCAGTACTTC.

This chain uses TRBV14 with TRBJ2-3; D ambiguous. Germline V CDR1 and CDR2: SGHDN, FVKESK. V was cut by 4 bases and J by 2 bases, with 13 bases left in between. This CDR3 is 15 amino acids long. The CDR3: CASSPTVKVTDTQYF. The CDR3 DNA sequence: TGTGCCAGCAGCCCCACAGTGAAGGTCACAGATACGCAGTATTTT.

The J gene is TRBJ2-3, the V gene TRBV2, with TRBD2 identical over 12 bases. The CDR3 is 13 amino acids. V lost 10 bases to trimming and J lost 8 bases; unmatched junction nucleotides: 7. In germline, CDR1 is SNHLY, CDR2 FYNNEI. CDR3 sequence reads: CATRLAGVGTQYF. The CDR3 DNA reads as TGTGCCACTCGACTAGCGGGAGTTGGTACGCAGTATTTT.

CDR3 bases: TGTGCCAGCAGCGTTCAGGGGGCCTACACCGGGGAGCTGTTTTTT. The encoded protein is CASSVQGAYTGELFF. This sequence joins TRBV6-5 and TRBJ2-2; 8 nucleotides align to TRBD1. Germline CDR1 MNHEY, CDR2 SVGAGI. The V and J ends lost 6 bases and 3 bases, in that order; junction bases with no gene match: 6. CDR3 length: 15 amino acids.

The chain combines TRBV5-4 with TRBJ2-1, with TRBD2 matching over 15 bases. The germline V gene encodes CDR1 SGHNT and CDR2 YYREEE (reference sequence). CDR3 length: 15 amino acids. The V segment lost 3 bases and the J segment 12 bases; nucleotides outside the gene matches: 7. CDR3 in amino acids: CASSYGLAGGAWQFF. CDR3 coding DNA: TGTGCCAGCAGCTACGGACTAGCGGGAGGGGCGTGGCAGTTCTTC.

V gene TRBV13 combines with J gene TRBJ2-2; D gene unclear. V dropped 7 bases and J dropped 3 bases, with 9 bases sitting between them. The CDR3 covers 13 residues. The germline CDR1 and CDR2 sequences are PRHDT and FYEKMQ (reference sequence). CDR3 sequence reads: CASTALDTGELFF. CDR3 nucleotides: TGTGCCAGCACCGCGCTAGACACCGGGGAGCTGTTTTTT.